This T cell receptor (beta chain) was profiled in a study of response to subunit inactivated influenza vaccine. Notes on the study in general: Seasonal influenza vaccination, on each occasion, was suggested by the authors to recruit few new T cells.

The length of the CDR3 is 17 residues. Germline V gives CDR1 SGDLS, CDR2 YYNGEE. The V gene lost 0 bases and the J gene lost 0 bases, with 13 bases spanning the gap. TCRdb analysed the RT-PCR reads with MiXCR anew, one entry per CDR3 protein. The table has approximately 500,000 distinct CDR3 sequences, less than 25% seen once. A remark on this clonotype: Its antigen is not identified.

This same sample was also taken into another study, of T cells expressing NK-cell markers. Turning to that study: TCR beta cDNA was generated via 5'RACE template switching incorporating UMIs. Cells sorted as CD3+CD56+NKG2C+, CD3+CD56+NKG2C- and CD3+CD56-NKG2C+ T cells supplied the TCR beta repertoires. In a handful of donors, these clonotypes also led the CD3+CD56-NKG2C+ fraction. The study did not resolve the HCMV specificity of expanded NKG2C+ T cell clones.

The sequencing used CD4+ T cells sorted from PBMCs, collected 11 to 12 days after vaccination. V gene TRBV9 combines with J gene TRBJ1-3; D gene ambiguous. The receptor was isolated from a man in his forties or fifties who received an inactivated influenza vaccine. The DNA for the CDR3 is TGTGCCAGCAGCGTAGATGGCACCCGCTACTCTGGAAACACCATATATTTT. Protein sequence: CASSVDGTRYSGNTIYF.